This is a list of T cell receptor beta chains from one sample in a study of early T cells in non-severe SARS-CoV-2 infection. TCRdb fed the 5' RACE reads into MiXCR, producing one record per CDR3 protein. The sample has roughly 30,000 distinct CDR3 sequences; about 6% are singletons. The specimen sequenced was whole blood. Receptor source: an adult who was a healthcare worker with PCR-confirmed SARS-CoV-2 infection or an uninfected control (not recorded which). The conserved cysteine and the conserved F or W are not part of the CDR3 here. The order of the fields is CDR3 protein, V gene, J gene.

CDR3 protein: ASSYNRIVRWDEREKLF
V gene: TRBV6-2/TRBV6-3
J gene: TRBJ1-4

CDR3 protein: ASRDSRDSYNSPLH
V gene: TRBV6-5
J gene: TRBJ1-6

CDR3 protein: ATSRPGQGNTGELF
V gene: TRBV24-1
J gene: TRBJ2-2

CDR3 protein: ASHRDSRSSDYGYT
V gene: TRBV19
J gene: TRBJ1-2

CDR3 protein: ASSLAARSGEKLF
V gene: TRBV5-1
J gene: TRBJ1-4

CDR3 protein: ASSVVGSDLGYNEQF
V gene: TRBV9
J gene: TRBJ2-1

CDR3 protein: ASSALAGGRTEQF
V gene: TRBV7-3
J gene: TRBJ2-1

CDR3 protein: ASSSGLAGTDTQY
V gene: TRBV7-3
J gene: TRBJ2-3

CDR3 protein: ASSQADRLLEAF
V gene: TRBV4-1
J gene: TRBJ1-1

CDR3 protein: SVPGVGETQY
V gene: TRBV20-1
J gene: TRBJ2-5

CDR3 protein: AINQGVGETQY
V gene: TRBV10-3
J gene: TRBJ2-5

CDR3 protein: ASSLRGVNEKLF
V gene: TRBV5-4
J gene: TRBJ1-4

CDR3 protein: ASSPGTGGYEQY
V gene: TRBV18
J gene: TRBJ2-7

CDR3 protein: ASSPAGVYNEQF
V gene: TRBV4-3
J gene: TRBJ2-1

CDR3 protein: ASTIAGGYTDTQY
V gene: TRBV6-1
J gene: TRBJ2-3

CDR3 protein: ASSFSNSPLH
V gene: TRBV28
J gene: TRBJ1-6

CDR3 protein: ASSPTLNSPLH
V gene: TRBV18
J gene: TRBJ1-6

CDR3 protein: ASSFRGQTQSGANVLT
V gene: TRBV12-3/TRBV12-4
J gene: TRBJ2-6

CDR3 protein: ASSLTGSSYNEQF
V gene: TRBV7-2
J gene: TRBJ2-1

CDR3 protein: ASRGQESYEQY
V gene: TRBV11-2
J gene: TRBJ2-7

CDR3 protein: ASSFTENEQF
V gene: TRBV12-3/TRBV12-4
J gene: TRBJ2-1

CDR3 protein: RADGAGDDKG
V gene: TRBV20-1
J gene: TRBJ1-1

CDR3 protein: SAARLAGGRETQY
V gene: TRBV20-1
J gene: TRBJ2-5

CDR3 protein: ASSSRGRDSPLH
V gene: TRBV6-5
J gene: TRBJ1-6

CDR3 protein: ASSLDRDRYEQY
V gene: TRBV12-3/TRBV12-4
J gene: TRBJ2-7

CDR3 protein: ASSLDSSWVTEAF
V gene: TRBV18
J gene: TRBJ1-1

CDR3 protein: ASSSDSAHNQPQH
V gene: TRBV7-9
J gene: TRBJ1-5

CDR3 protein: ASSPQQGPLVYSPLH
V gene: TRBV28
J gene: TRBJ1-6

CDR3 protein: ASSRLYSTDTQY
V gene: TRBV12-3/TRBV12-4
J gene: TRBJ2-3

CDR3 protein: ASRPVGAVEAF
V gene: TRBV12-2
J gene: TRBJ1-1

CDR3 protein: ASTVTGTASPYEQY
V gene: TRBV10-2
J gene: TRBJ2-7

CDR3 protein: ASSLGGGGISYNEQF
V gene: TRBV5-1
J gene: TRBJ2-1

CDR3 protein: ASSLSTGANTEAF
V gene: TRBV4-1
J gene: TRBJ1-1

CDR3 protein: SVGFAGGSKTQY
V gene: TRBV29-1
J gene: TRBJ2-5

CDR3 protein: ASTAGQNTGELF
V gene: TRBV19
J gene: TRBJ2-2

CDR3 protein: ASSQPWGETGGETQY
V gene: TRBV3-1
J gene: TRBJ2-5

CDR3 protein: ASSPGLAGMDTQY
V gene: TRBV7-3
J gene: TRBJ2-3

CDR3 protein: ASRTRDRGFSPLH
V gene: TRBV28
J gene: TRBJ1-6

CDR3 protein: ASSQGGLAKNIQY
V gene: TRBV3-1
J gene: TRBJ2-4

CDR3 protein: ASSSQSGGNQPQH
V gene: TRBV7-8
J gene: TRBJ1-5

CDR3 protein: ASSESRPLQGYEQY
V gene: TRBV25-1
J gene: TRBJ2-7